What follows describes a single TCR beta chain. The data belong to a study of cytomegalovirus exposure and HLA in healthy donors. The PCR made use of 60 Vbeta and 13 Jbeta primers. TCRdb's copy holds only in-frame clones and misses some; the assay was immunoSEQ multiplex PCR. This specimen shows about 42,000 clones; the ten leading clones hold 1% to 1.5%. This CDR3 has 17 residues. The germline V gene encodes CDR1 LNHNV and CDR2 YYDKDF (reference sequence). V shed 0 bases, J shed 0 bases, and the junction held 6 bases outside the gene matches. The chain links TRBV15 to TRBJ2-3; 7 nucleotides line up with TRBD1. Sequencing was done on a sample of PBMCs. This sequence originates from a man aged 30-40 years in good health and CMV-seronegative. In nucleotides, the CDR3 is TGTGCCACCAGCAGAGATTGGACAGGCCCTAGCACAGATACGCAGTATTTT. This encodes CATSRDWTGPSTDTQYF.